One and the same sample provided the 30 T cell receptor beta chains below, sequenced in a study of OX40 agonist ivuxolimab in advanced cancers. The method was immunoSEQ multiplex PCR; TCRdb's version includes in-frame clones alone and lacks a portion of them. The sample holds around 80,000 clones, about 90% seen once. The specimen comprised CD4+ or CD8+ T cells sorted from blood, sampled in a trial of the OX40 agonist ivuxolimab. Receptor source: an adult with an advanced solid tumor such as melanoma, head and neck, liver or kidney cancer.

CDR3 in DNA: TGTGCCAGCTCACCACTGGAGAGCTCCTACAATGAGCAGTTCTTC. It yields the protein CASSPLESSYNEQFF. The chain links TRBV18 to TRBJ2-1; no clear D gene. Trimming took 1 base from V and 0 from J, leaving 7 bases between them. This CDR3 contains 15 residues. The germline V gene has CDR1 KGHSH and CDR2 LQKENI.

J is TRBJ2-5 and V is TRBV6-4, with D tentatively TRBD1 or TRBD2 (5 bases each). From germline, CDR1 is MRHNA and CDR2 SNTAGT. The CDR3 contains 13 residues. V shed 3 bases and J shed 11 bases, with 16 bases lying between them. The CDR3, as DNA: TGTGCCAGCAGTGATTCGGCCGGGACGAAGCAGTACTTC. Amino acids: CASSDSAGTKQYF.

This clone was picked up a small number of times. The CDR3 bases are TGCGCCAGCAGTGAGTCGCCTGACAGGGTCTATGGCTACACCTTC. The encoded protein is CASSESPDRVYGYTF. The chain uses TRBV10-1 and TRBJ1-2, with 7 bases fitting TRBD1. CDR3 length: 15 residues. Trimming removed 0 bases from V and 4 bases from J; junction bases left unmatched: 5. CDR1 is WNHNN, CDR2 SYGVQD, per germline (reference sequence).

This clone was recorded a few times. V is TRBV19 and J is TRBJ1-6; 7 nucleotides align to TRBD1. Germline CDR1 LNHDA, CDR2 SQIVND (reference sequence). V lost 7 bases, J lost 8 bases, and 5 bases stayed unmatched. The CDR3 length is 13 residues. The CDR3 loop reads CASKHRGDSPLHF. DNA for the CDR3: TGTGCCAGTAAGCACAGGGGTGATTCACCCCTCCACTTT.

The chain links TRBV5-1 to TRBJ2-1; tentatively, D is TRBD1 (7 bases). This CDR3 region has 14 residues. V was trimmed by 3 bases and J by 7 bases, leaving 14 bases between them. Germline loops: CDR1 SGHRS, CDR2 YFSETQ. CDR3 residues: CASSWGDRSNEQFF. In DNA, the CDR3 is TGCGCCAGCAGCTGGGGGGACAGATCGAATGAGCAGTTCTTC.

V is TRBV19 and J is TRBJ2-1, with 7 bases aligning to TRBD2. This CDR3 region has 16 residues. From germline, CDR1 is LNHDA and CDR2 SQIVND (reference sequence). The ends lost 3 bases at V and 0 bases at J; junction bases unmatched: 5. The CDR3 spells CASSMGGTSSYNEQFF. The DNA for the CDR3 is TGTGCCAGTAGTATGGGAGGGACGAGCTCCTACAATGAGCAGTTCTTC. Using reference TRBV19 and TRBJ2-1 for the parts outside the CDR3, the full variable domain is DGGITQSPKYLFRKEGQNVTLSCEQNLNHDAMYWYRQDPGQGLRLIYYSQIVNDFQKGDIAEGYSVSREKKESFPLTVTSAQKNPTAFYLCASSMGGTSSYNEQFFGPGTRLTVL.

The V gene is TRBV6-1, the J gene TRBJ1-5, with 7 bases aligning to TRBD1. This CDR3 comprises 14 residues. Germline V gives CDR1 MNHNS, CDR2 SASEGT. J was trimmed by 4 bases and V by 6 bases; bases with no gene match: 6. Here the CDR3 reads CASRPGTENQPQHF. CDR3 coding DNA: TGTGCCAGCAGACCCGGGACAGAAAATCAGCCCCAGCATTTT.

The chain uses TRBV30 and TRBJ2-2; 9 bases agree with TRBD1. This CDR3 comprises 14 residues. Looked up from germline, CDR1 is GTSNPN and CDR2 is SVGIG (reference sequence). Trimming removed 7 bases from V and 3 bases from J; junction bases left unmatched: 6. DNA for the CDR3: TGTGCCTCAACAGGGGGCGCGGACACCGGGGAGCTGTTTTTT. This gives the protein CASTGGADTGELFF.

This chain connects TRBV6-6 to TRBJ1-1; D perhaps matches TRBD1 (6 bases). Germline V gives CDR1 MNHNY, CDR2 SVGAGI (reference sequence). There are 13 residues in the CDR3. V lost 7 bases and J lost 1, with 10 bases in between. DNA for the CDR3: TGTGCCAGCACCCCAGGGGAGAACACTGAAGCTTTCTTT. Translation: CASTPGENTEAFF.

The genes are TRBV2 and TRBJ1-5, with D possibly matching TRBD1 (6 bases). The V gene's germline CDR1 is SNHLY and CDR2 FYNNEI. V lost 5 bases, J lost 3 bases, and 11 bases lay in between. There are 14 residues in the CDR3. This CDR3 reads CASSQQGLNQPQHF. The CDR3, as DNA: TGTGCCAGCAGTCAACAGGGACTCAATCAGCCCCAGCATTTT.

Points on this clone: Because the CDR3's place on the DNA is in doubt, the DNA is left out and the CDR3 is given as listed by TCRdb. The genes are TRBV19 and TRBJ2-1; the D segment call TRBD2 is taken from the table without a DNA check. Germline V gene sequence: CDR1 LNHDA, CDR2 SQIVND (reference sequence). The CDR3 totals 19 residues, both ends included. The CDR3 reads CASSLRFGGSGRMNNEQFF.

J is TRBJ1-2 and V is TRBV7-8; the match to TRBD1 covers 8 bases. This CDR3 has 14 amino acids. CDR1 and CDR2 from the germline V gene are SGHVS and FQNEAQ. The ends lost 5 bases at V and 3 bases at J; junction bases unmatched: 5. CDR3 in DNA: TGTGCCAGCAGCCTCGACAGGGGAGACTATGGCTACACCTTC. It translates to CASSLDRGDYGYTF.

The rearrangement uses TRBV19 and TRBJ2-5, with a possible D match to TRBD1 (6 bases). There are 15 residues in the CDR3. Germline-derived CDR1 and CDR2 are LNHDA and SQIVND (reference sequence). V lost 4 bases and J 0 bases, leaving 12 bases between the germline ends. The CDR3 sequence is CASSTGAGYQETQYF. In nucleotides, the CDR3 is TGTGCCAGTAGTACAGGGGCCGGGTACCAAGAGACCCAGTACTTC.

V is TRBV19 and J is TRBJ2-7, with D unclear. The CDR3 length is 14 residues. V lost 3 bases and J 5 bases, leaving 14 bases between the germline ends. The germline CDR1 and CDR2 sequences are LNHDA and SQIVND (reference sequence). CDR3 bases: TGTGCCAGTAGTATCGGACGGACGGGCCACGAGCAGTACTTC. Translating gives CASSIGRTGHEQYF.

CDR3 in DNA: TGTGCCTGGAGGGGGGAGGAACTTCCTAACTATGGCTACACCTTC. The encoded protein is CAWRGEELPNYGYTF. The chain is built from TRBV30 and TRBJ1-2, with D perhaps TRBD1 (5 bases). V was cut by 3 bases and J by 0 bases, with 14 bases left in between. The CDR3 sequence is 15 residues long. CDR1 is GTSNPN and CDR2 is SVGIG in the germline V gene (reference sequence).

This clone was picked up one time. The chain has TRBV6-6 and TRBJ2-5, with a tentative D call TRBD2 (5 bases). Trimming stripped 9 bases from V and 0 bases from J, with 17 bases between. Germline V CDR1 and CDR2: MNHNY, SVGAGI (reference sequence). CDR3 length: 15 amino acids. The chain's CDR3 is CASSSLDYHQETQYF. CDR3 DNA sequence: TGTGCCAGTTCGAGCCTAGACTACCACCAAGAGACCCAGTACTTC.

Only a few counts were recorded for this clone. The rearrangement joins TRBV15 to TRBJ2-3; unclear D gene. In germline, CDR1 is LNHNV, CDR2 YYDKDF (reference sequence). Trimming removed 0 bases from V and 6 bases from J, with 7 bases in between. The CDR3 extends over 13 amino acids. The CDR3 nucleotides are TGTGCCACCAGCAGAGATTTGAGGGATACGCAGTATTTT. Amino acid sequence: CATSRDLRDTQYF. Full variable domain (rest looked up from reference TRBV15 and TRBJ2-3): DAMVIQNPRYQVTQFGKPVTLSCSQTLNHNVMYWYQQKSSQAPKLLFHYYDKDFNNEADTPDNFQSRRPNTSFCFLDIRSPGLGDTAMYLCATSRDLRDTQYFGPGTRLTVL.

This rearrangement joins TRBV21-1 to TRBJ1-2; the DNA was not compared with TRBD1, the D call given in the table. TRBV21-1 is annotated as a pseudogene. CDR3 length equals 14 residues. The CDR3 loop is CASSTLDRAYGYTF. The CDR3 DNA is TGTGCCAGCAGCACCCTGGACAGGGCCTATGGCTACACCTTC.

This chain joins TRBV19 and TRBJ1-1, with D possibly being TRBD1 (5 bases). Trimming pared 3 bases from V and 3 bases from J, leaving 8 bases between. The CDR3 consists of 13 residues. Germline values: CDR1 LNHDA, CDR2 SQIVND (reference sequence). The CDR3, as DNA: TGTGCCAGTAGTATGGGACTAGACACTGAAGCTTTCTTT. Encoded protein: CASSMGLDTEAFF.

The chain carries TRBV6-6 and TRBJ1-6, with D perhaps TRBD1 (6 bases). The CDR3 totals 15 residues. From germline, CDR1 is MNHNY and CDR2 SVGAGI (reference sequence). Trimming removed 6 bases from V and 8 bases from J, with 17 bases in between. The CDR3 is CASSQRQAGDSPLHF. The CDR3 DNA is TGTGCCAGCAGCCAACGACAGGCCGGGGATTCACCCCTCCACTTT.

V is TRBV7-2 and J is TRBJ2-7; D is unclear. This CDR3 is built from 12 residues. Trimming took off 6 bases at V and 0 bases at J, with 6 bases between the two ends. Germline assignment: CDR1 SGHTA and CDR2 FQGNSA. CDR3 residues: CASSQSSYEQYF. The DNA of the CDR3 is TGTGCCAGCAGTCAGAGCTCCTACGAGCAGTACTTC.

The chain combines TRBV7-3 with TRBJ2-2; D is unresolved. V was cut by 5 bases and J by 4 bases, with 8 bases left in between. In germline, CDR1 is SGHTA, CDR2 FQGTGA. The CDR3 runs to 13 residues. The CDR3 sequence: CASSQAATGELFF. DNA of the CDR3: TGTGCCAGCAGCCAGGCCGCCACCGGGGAGCTGTTTTTT.

The CDR3: CAWSKALETQYF. The CDR3, as DNA: TGTGCCTGGAGTAAAGCCCTCGAGACCCAGTACTTC. V gene TRBV30 combines with J gene TRBJ2-5; no definite D call. The ends were cut back, 2 bases at V and 5 bases at J, with 9 bases in the middle. The V gene's germline CDR1 is GTSNPN and CDR2 SVGIG (reference sequence). CDR3 size: 12 residues.

The chain carries TRBV7-9 and TRBJ1-1; TRBD1 might be the D (6 bases). V gave up 4 bases and J gave up 5 bases, with 17 bases separating them. Germline lookup yields CDR1 SEHNR and CDR2 FQNEAQ (reference sequence). The CDR3 is 15 residues long. CDR3 loop: CASSSTGGARTEAFF. The CDR3 coding sequence is TGTGCCAGCAGCTCGACAGGAGGGGCGAGGACTGAAGCTTTCTTT.

The chain links TRBV2 to TRBJ1-2; D unclear. V lost 2 bases and J lost 4, with 11 bases in between. The CDR3 extends over 14 amino acids. Germline V gene lookup returns CDR1 SNHLY and CDR2 FYNNEI. The CDR3 sequence is CASSERQAIYGYTF. In nucleotides, the CDR3 is TGTGCCAGCAGTGAACGTCAGGCAATCTATGGCTACACCTTC.

The gene calls are TRBV5-1 and TRBJ1-4, with 7 bases lining up with TRBD1. The CDR3 has 14 amino acids. Germline V gives CDR1 SGHRS, CDR2 YFSETQ. V shed 4 bases and J 5 bases; nucleotides not matched to a gene: 5. In DNA form, the CDR3 reads TGCGCCAGCAGCCTTGGGACAGCGAATGAAAAACTGTTTTTT. The encoded protein is CASSLGTANEKLFF. Looking up the rest from reference TRBV5-1 and TRBJ1-4 gives the full variable domain: KAGVTQTPRYLIKTRGQQVTLSCSPISGHRSVSWYQQTPGQGLQFLFEYFSETQRNKGNFPGRFSGRQFSNSRSEMNVSTLELGDSALYLCASSLGTANEKLFFGSGTQLSVL.

The rearrangement links TRBV19 to TRBJ1-2; D is possibly TRBD1 (6 bases). The CDR3 has 16 residues. The ends were cut back, 5 bases at V and 6 bases at J, with 22 bases in the middle. The germline V gene encodes CDR1 LNHDA and CDR2 SQIVND (reference sequence). The CDR3 sequence is CASSSLRPGQSHGYTF. CDR3 nucleotides: TGTGCCAGTAGTTCCCTCCGTCCCGGACAGAGCCATGGCTACACCTTC.

Only a few counts were recorded for this clone. The rearrangement uses TRBV29-1 and TRBJ1-1, with D unclear. This CDR3 region has 14 residues. Germline V gene sequence: CDR1 SQVTM, CDR2 ANQGSEA. With 1 base removed from V and 2 bases from J, the gap between germline ends came to 11 bases. CDR3 region: CSVEVGWGNTEAFF. The CDR3 bases are TGCAGCGTTGAAGTTGGATGGGGAAACACTGAAGCTTTCTTT.

The chain recombines TRBV5-1 with TRBJ1-1; TRBD1 matches at 7 bases. The trim removed 4 bases at V and 7 bases at J, leaving 16 bases unmatched. CDR3 length: 16 amino acids. CDR1 is SGHRS, CDR2 YFSETQ, per germline. The CDR3, as DNA: TGCGCCAGCAGCGAAGACAGGGTGTCGACGGGGTATGAAGCTTTCTTT. It yields the protein CASSEDRVSTGYEAFF.

The chain is built from TRBV5-1 and TRBJ2-3; D gene unclear. Between the trimmed V and J ends, which lost 2 bases and 2 bases, there was a span of 12 bases. The CDR3 totals 15 residues. Per the germline V gene, CDR1 is SGHRS and CDR2 is YFSETQ. This CDR3 reads CASSFGSGLTDTQYF. CDR3 DNA: TGCGCCAGCAGCTTCGGGTCCGGGCTCACAGATACGCAGTATTTT.